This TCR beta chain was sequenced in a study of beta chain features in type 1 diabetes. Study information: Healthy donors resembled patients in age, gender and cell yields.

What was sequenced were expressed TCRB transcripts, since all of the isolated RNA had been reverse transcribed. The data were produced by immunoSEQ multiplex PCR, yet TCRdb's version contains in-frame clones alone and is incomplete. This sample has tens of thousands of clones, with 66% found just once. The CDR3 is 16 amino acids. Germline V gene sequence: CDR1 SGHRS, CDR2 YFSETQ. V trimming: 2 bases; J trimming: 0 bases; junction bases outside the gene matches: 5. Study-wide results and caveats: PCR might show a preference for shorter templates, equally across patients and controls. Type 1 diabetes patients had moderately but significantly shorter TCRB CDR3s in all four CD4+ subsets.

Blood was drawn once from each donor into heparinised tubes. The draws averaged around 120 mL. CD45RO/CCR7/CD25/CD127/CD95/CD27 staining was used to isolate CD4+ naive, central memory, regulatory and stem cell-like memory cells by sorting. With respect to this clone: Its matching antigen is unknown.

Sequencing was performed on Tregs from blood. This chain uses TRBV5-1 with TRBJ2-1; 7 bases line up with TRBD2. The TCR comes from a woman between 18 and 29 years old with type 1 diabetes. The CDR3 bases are TGCGCCAGCAGCTTAACCAGCGGGGTCTCCTACAATGAGCAGTTCTTC. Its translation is CASSLTSGVSYNEQFF.